This entry lists 13 T cell receptor beta chains sequenced from one sample in a study of blood T cell repertoires in COVID-19. Assay: immunoSEQ multiplex PCR; the TCRdb copy retains only in-frame clones and omits some. Of tens of thousands of clones listed, approximately 80% are singletons. Sequenced input: peripheral blood. These TCRs come from a woman aged 60 to 75 with acute or convalescent COVID-19.

The V and J genes are TRBV18 and TRBJ2-5; 9 nucleotides align to TRBD1. The CDR3 sequence is 17 residues long. Germline CDR1 reads KGHSH; CDR2 reads LQKENI. The ends lost 3 bases at V and 5 bases at J; junction bases unmatched: 13. CDR3 loop: CASSPDRTGALGETQYF. The CDR3, as DNA: TGTGCCAGCTCACCGGATAGGACAGGGGCCTTGGGGGAGACCCAGTACTTC.

This sequence joins TRBV30 and TRBJ2-5, with a possible D match to TRBD2 (7 bases). Per germline, CDR1 GTSNPN and CDR2 SVGIG (reference sequence). V was pared by 5 bases and J by 4 bases, with 17 bases between. The length of the CDR3 is 14 residues. The CDR3 spells CAWAPEGGGETQYF. The CDR3, as DNA: TGTGCCTGGGCCCCTGAGGGGGGGGGAGAGACCCAGTACTTC.

V is TRBV7-2 and J is TRBJ1-5; 7 positions agree with TRBD1. V was clipped by 3 bases and J by 0 bases; unmatched bases: 5. CDR1 and CDR2 from the germline V gene are SGHTA and FQGNSA. The CDR3 length is 16 residues. Here the CDR3 reads CASSLKGDSSNQPQHF. In DNA, the CDR3 is TGTGCCAGCAGCTTGAAGGGGGACAGTAGCAATCAGCCCCAGCATTTT. Full variable domain (missing parts from reference TRBV7-2 and TRBJ1-5): GAGVSQSPSNKVTEKGKDVELRCDPISGHTALYWYRQSLGQGLEFLIYFQGNSAPDKSGLPSDRFSAERTGGSVSTLTIQRTQQEDSAVYLCASSLKGDSSNQPQHFGDGTRLSIL.

The rearrangement uses TRBV28 and TRBJ1-1; possible D gene TRBD1, 6 bases. The V end was cut by 6 bases, the J end by 1 base, with 9 bases between. Germline V CDR1 and CDR2: MDHEN, SYDVKM. The CDR3 contains 13 residues. The CDR3 DNA reads as TGTGCCAGCAGGAGGGGACAGAACACTGAAGCTTTCTTT. Residues: CASRRGQNTEAFF.

This clone was seen only once. V usage is TRBV6-5 and J usage is TRBJ1-1; D might be TRBD1 (5 bases). This CDR3 has 15 amino acids. Per germline, CDR1 MNHEY and CDR2 SVGAGI. Deletions cut 0 bases from V and 3 bases from J, with 11 bases between. In nucleotides, the CDR3 is TGTGCCAGCAGTTACTCGGATCGGGGGGACACTGAAGCTTTCTTT. Amino acids: CASSYSDRGDTEAFF.

The chain is built from TRBV7-8 and TRBJ2-5, with TRBD2 matching 11 bases. The germline V gene encodes CDR1 SGHVS and CDR2 FQNEAQ. The CDR3 runs to 14 residues. Germline trimming cut 0 bases from V and 8 bases from J; bases unmatched to any gene: 2. In nucleotides, the CDR3 is TGTGCCAGCAGCTTAGCACTAGCGGGGGCTACCCAGTACTTC. It translates to CASSLALAGATQYF.

This clone was detected only a few times. The gene calls are TRBV27 and TRBJ1-5, with D unresolved. Trimming shortened V by 5 bases and J by 0 bases, and 14 bases separated the two germline ends. Germline lookup yields CDR1 MNHEY and CDR2 SMNVEV (reference sequence). The CDR3 runs 16 residues. The CDR3 loop reads CASSPSTHYSNQPQHF. CDR3 in DNA: TGTGCCAGCAGTCCCTCGACACATTATAGCAATCAGCCCCAGCATTTT.

This chain connects TRBV5-5 to TRBJ1-5; D call uncertain. The germline V gene encodes CDR1 SGHKS and CDR2 YYEKEE (reference sequence). Trimming removed 1 base from V and 8 bases from J, with 10 bases in between. This CDR3 has 13 residues. As DNA, the CDR3 is TGTGCCAGCAGCTTGACACCTTTTGAGCCCCAGCATTTT. The encoded protein is CASSLTPFEPQHF.

This clone was detected ten times or more. The J gene is TRBJ1-1, the V gene TRBV6-2 or TRBV6-3; tentatively, D is TRBD1 (5 bases). The CDR3 contains 12 residues. V lost 5 bases, J lost 7 bases, and 11 bases lay in between. Germline CDR1 MNHEY, CDR2 SVGEGT. The chain's CDR3 is CASSATGGEAFF. In DNA, the CDR3 is TGTGCCAGCAGTGCGACGGGGGGTGAAGCTTTCTTT.

This chain joins TRBV29-1 and TRBJ1-2; maybe TRBD1 (6 bases). Germline V gene lookup returns CDR1 SQVTM and CDR2 ANQGSEA. This CDR3 has 12 residues. Trimming pared 5 bases from V and 4 bases from J, leaving 11 bases between. CDR3 nucleotide sequence: TGCAGCGTTCGGGGGGCTCCCTATGGCTACACCTTC. Amino acids: CSVRGAPYGYTF.

The V gene is TRBV28, the J gene TRBJ1-1; possible D gene TRBD1, 5 bases. V was shortened by 2 bases and J by 4 bases, with 11 bases between the two germline ends. Germline values: CDR1 MDHEN, CDR2 SYDVKM. The CDR3 runs to 14 residues. In DNA, the CDR3 is TGTGCCAGCAGTTTAAGGGGCGGGAGCACTGAAGCTTTCTTT. Protein sequence: CASSLRGGSTEAFF.

The rearrangement uses TRBV4-1 and TRBJ1-4, with 9 bases matching TRBD1. This CDR3 has 17 amino acids. The V gene's germline CDR1 is MGHRA and CDR2 YSYEKL. V dropped 0 bases and J dropped 6; count of bases not matched to a gene: 8. CDR3 sequence reads: CASSQDYRTGAYEKLFF. For the CDR3, the DNA is TGCGCCAGCAGCCAAGATTATAGGACAGGGGCTTATGAAAAACTGTTTTTT.

V gene TRBV19 combines with J gene TRBJ1-2, with D possibly TRBD1 on 6 matching bases. CDR1 is LNHDA, CDR2 SQIVND, per germline (reference sequence). This CDR3 has 13 amino acids. With 4 bases removed from V and 7 bases from J, the gap between germline ends came to 13 bases. Here the CDR3 DNA reads TGTGCCAGTAGTACTCCTCGGGGGGCTGGCTACACCTTC. Residues: CASSTPRGAGYTF.